This TCR beta chain was found in a study of cytomegalovirus exposure and HLA in healthy donors. Notes on this clone: Its cognate antigen is unknown.

Study-wide results and limits: The Asian-associated ancestry cluster reportedly had fewer N-insertions than the roughly 670-donor mean in a later analysis. Within the data, a cluster of highly shared sequence variants was likely a sequencing artifact. Sequences of the TCR beta chain were said to predict the HLA-A and HLA-B alleles of most subjects accurately. Further analysis, carried out later, found HLA-associated TCR beta chains more clonally expanded than equally common other chains.

A multiplex PCR was run with 60 Vbeta primers and 13 Jbeta primers. Generated by immunoSEQ multiplex PCR, the TCRdb table keeps only in-frame clones and is missing some. The sample shows 180,000 or so clones, roughly four fifths of them seen only once. Input material: PBMCs. This receptor was identified in a woman under 30 in good health and CMV-seropositive.

CDR3 nucleotides: TGTGCCATCAGTGACCCGACAGGGGACGCCGGGGAGCTGTTTTTT. Protein: CAISDPTGDAGELFF. This chain connects TRBV10-3 to TRBJ2-2; 8 nucleotides line up with TRBD1. The CDR3 has 15 residues. The V gene end was trimmed by 3 bases and the J gene end by 6 bases; junction bases not matched to a gene: 6. Germline loops: CDR1 ENHRY, CDR2 SYGVKD.